Following are 17 T cell receptor beta chains from one sample sequenced in a study of human T cells and chemical hapten exposure. Indicated time point: healthy volunteer bleed at 2 weeks. Total RNA came from unfractionated whole blood. TCRdb independently ran MiXCR on the RACE reads; one entry per CDR3 protein. Here the sample spans over 45,000 distinct CDR3 sequences, approximately 4.7% being singletons. The sample comprised whole blood. These TCRs come from a female donor in good health. Some clones in this sample may be carry-over from other donors' samples.

There are many counts of this clonotype. The chain carries TRBV12-3 or TRBV12-4 and TRBJ1-1; D is uncertain. The ends were cut back, 3 bases at V and 3 bases at J, with 8 bases in the middle. The CDR3 has 13 residues. In nucleotides, the CDR3 is TGTGCCAGCAGTTTTATGGGCCACACTGAAGCTTTCTTT. Translation: CASSFMGHTEAFF.

This clonotype was counted many times. A junction boundary mismatches the germline segment, possibly from a read error. The genes are TRBV24-1 and TRBJ1-1; weak D call: TRBD1 (5 bases). The germline CDR1 and CDR2 sequences are KGHDR and SFDVKD. The CDR3 extends over 13 amino acids. CDR3: CATCDSMNTEAFF. The CDR3 DNA reads TGTGCCACCTGTGACAGCATGAACACTGAAGCTTTCTTT.

This clonotype was seen ten or more times. The chain couples TRBV5-1 to TRBJ2-3, with 7 positions matching TRBD2. The germline V gene has CDR1 SGHRS and CDR2 YFSETQ. J gave up 0 bases and V 0 bases, and 4 bases lay outside the gene matches. The CDR3 consists of 16 residues. For the CDR3, the DNA is TGCGCCAGCAGCTTGGGTCTAGCGGCTAGCACAGATACGCAGTATTTT. Protein product: CASSLGLAASTDTQYF.

This clonotype was observed many times. The chain carries TRBV9 and TRBJ2-7; either TRBD1 or TRBD2 may supply D (6 bases each). From germline, CDR1 is SGDLS and CDR2 YYNGEE. V was trimmed by 4 bases and J by 5 bases, leaving 13 bases between them. This CDR3 region has 13 residues. CDR3 DNA: TGTGCCAGCAGCAAGGGGGGCGGTCACGAGCAGTACTTC. Translating it yields CASSKGGGHEQYF.

This clonotype was detected many times. The chain links TRBV7-2 to TRBJ2-6; D gene unclear. Germline V CDR1 and CDR2: SGHTA, FQGNSA. CDR3 length: 14 amino acids. Trimming took 5 bases from V and 4 from J, leaving 9 bases between them. CDR3 sequence: CASSRAPGANVLTF. Written as DNA, the CDR3 is TGTGCCAGCAGCCGGGCCCCCGGGGCCAACGTCCTGACTTTC. Variable domain in full (rest from reference TRBV7-2 and TRBJ2-6): GAGVSQSPSNKVTEKGKDVELRCDPISGHTALYWYRQSLGQGLEFLIYFQGNSAPDKSGLPSDRFSAERTGGSVSTLTIQRTQQEDSAVYLCASSRAPGANVLTFGAGSRLTVL.

This sequence joins TRBV7-8 and TRBJ2-1, with D tentatively TRBD2 (5 bases). CDR1 and CDR2 from the germline V gene are SGHVS and FQNEAQ. This CDR3 has 14 amino acids. With 1 base removed from V and 12 bases from J, the gap between germline ends came to 16 bases. DNA for the CDR3: TGTGCCAGCAGCTTAGGAGGGAATCGGGGTGGGCAGTTCTTC. Its translation: CASSLGGNRGGQFF. Full variable domain (remainder filled in from reference TRBV7-8 and TRBJ2-1): GAGVSQSPRYKVAKRGQDVALRCDPISGHVSLFWYQQALGQGPEFLTYFQNEAQLDKSGLPSDRFFAERPEGSVSTLKIQRTQQEDSAVYLCASSLGGNRGGQFFGPGTRLTVL.

The sample holds many counts of this clonotype. The V and J genes are TRBV20-1 and TRBJ2-5; 8 positions match TRBD2. Germline V gives CDR1 DFQATT, CDR2 SNEGSKA (reference sequence). CDR3 length equals 15 residues. The trim removed 0 bases at V and 11 bases at J, leaving 14 bases unmatched. The DNA of the CDR3 is TGCAGTGCTAGAGATCGAACGCGGGGGGCCGAGTTTCAGTACTTC. Translated: CSARDRTRGAEFQYF.

The table lists this clonotype with many counts. The CDR3 region is CASSLISGGQHNEQFF. CDR3 in DNA: TGTGCCAGCAGCCTCATCAGCGGGGGGCAGCACAATGAGCAGTTCTTC. The chain has TRBV11-2 and TRBJ2-1; the match to TRBD2 covers 9 bases. CDR1 and CDR2 from the germline V gene are SGHAT and FQNNGV. The CDR3 consists of 16 residues. V gave up 5 bases and J gave up 5 bases; unmatched junction bases: 10.

This clonotype was observed at least ten times. This chain connects TRBV5-4 to TRBJ2-6; D uncertain. Trimming left V 5 bases short and J 0 bases short, with 9 bases between. CDR3 length equals 15 residues. Germline-derived CDR1 and CDR2 are SGHNT and YYREEE (reference sequence). As DNA, the CDR3 is TGTGCCAGCAGGTGGATGGGCTCTGGGGCCAACGTCCTGACTTTC. It specifies CASRWMGSGANVLTF.

This clonotype showed up many times. This chain uses TRBV6-2 or TRBV6-3 with TRBJ1-5; D is ambiguous. V lost 7 bases, J lost 6 bases, and 10 bases lay in between. CDR3 length: 12 residues. Germline values: CDR1 MNHEY, CDR2 SVGEGT. CDR3 DNA sequence: TGTGCCAGCAAGGGTAGGCTTCAGCCCCAGCATTTT. Protein product: CASKGRLQPQHF.

This clonotype appeared many times. DNA of the CDR3: TGTGCCAGCAGCCAAGAAAAGGGGGACAGGCACACAGATACGCAGTATTTT. Translation: CASSQEKGDRHTDTQYF. The chain links TRBV14 to TRBJ2-3, with 8 bases identical to TRBD1. The CDR3 covers 17 residues. The trim removed 0 bases at V and 2 bases at J, leaving 7 bases unmatched. Germline CDR1 and CDR2: SGHDN and FVKESK.

This clonotype occurred once. A much bigger clone sits one base away, suggesting this may be a read error. The chain joins TRBV5-1 to TRBJ1-6; 7 nucleotides match TRBD1. Germline V CDR1 and CDR2: SGHRS, YFSETQ. The CDR3 sequence is 14 residues long. CDR3 DNA sequence: TGCCCCAGCAGCTACACAGGGGATAATTCACCCCTCCACTTT. This encodes CPSSYTGDNSPLHF.

Many counts were recorded for this clonotype. This sequence joins TRBV20-1 and TRBJ2-4; D may be TRBD2 (6 bases). This CDR3 spans 15 amino acids. V was cut by 0 bases and J by 1 base, with 10 bases left in between. Germline CDR1 is DFQATT and CDR2 is SNEGSKA (reference sequence). The CDR3, as DNA: TGCAGTGCTAGAGATAGCGGTGTGGCCAAAAACATTCAGTACTTC. This sequence encodes CSARDSGVAKNIQYF.

This clonotype was picked up many times. V is TRBV27 and J is TRBJ1-2, with 12 bases fitting TRBD1. The CDR3 sequence is 17 residues long. Germline CDR1 is MNHEY and CDR2 is SMNVEV (reference sequence). V was clipped by 5 bases and J by 0 bases; unmatched bases: 7. CDR3 nucleotide sequence: TGTGCCAGCAGTCGATCGGGACAGGGGGCCACTAACTATGGCTACACCTTC. Its protein product is CASSRSGQGATNYGYTF.

This clonotype was recorded a few times. The chain carries TRBV7-2 and TRBJ2-3; 13 nucleotides match TRBD2. The CDR3 length is 15 residues. Germline V CDR1 and CDR2: SGHTA, FQGNSA. V was clipped by 7 bases and J by 4 bases; unmatched bases: 5. The CDR3 here is CASTQLAGGPDTQYF. In DNA, the CDR3 is TGTGCCAGCACCCAACTAGCGGGGGGGCCAGATACGCAGTATTTT.

This clonotype has ten or more counts. V is TRBV4-2 and J is TRBJ1-1; 9 bases line up with TRBD1. V dropped 2 bases and J dropped 5; count of bases not matched to a gene: 6. The CDR3 length is 15 residues. Germline CDR1 reads LGHNA; CDR2 reads YNFKEQ. CDR3 region: CASSQMGQGWTEAFF. The DNA of the CDR3 is TGTGCCAGCAGCCAAATGGGACAGGGTTGGACTGAAGCTTTCTTT.

This clonotype was seen ten or more times. The chain has TRBV5-1 and TRBJ2-3; 9 nucleotides match TRBD2. The ends lost 3 bases at V and 4 bases at J; junction bases unmatched: 9. In germline, CDR1 is SGHRS, CDR2 YFSETQ. The CDR3 sequence is 16 residues long. The CDR3 nucleotides are TGCGCCAGCAGCTCCTATAGCGGGAGAAGGCCAGATACGCAGTATTTT. This gives the protein CASSSYSGRRPDTQYF.